This passage covers 32 T cell receptor beta chains from one sample sequenced in a study of cytomegalovirus exposure and HLA in healthy donors. Method: immunoSEQ multiplex PCR; TCRdb's copy keeps in-frame clones and lacks some. The sample has about 330,000 clones; around 87% are singletons. The sequenced sample was PBMCs. Receptors originate from a young woman in good health and CMV-seropositive.

The chain is built from TRBV27 and TRBJ1-1; 7 bases align to TRBD1. CDR3 length: 16 amino acids. The junction had 6 bases not matched to a gene; V was cut back by 1 base and J by 1 base. Per the germline V gene, CDR1 is MNHEY and CDR2 is SMNVEV (reference sequence). CDR3 protein: CASSLYGTAWNTEAFF. For the CDR3, the DNA is TGTGCCAGCAGTTTATATGGGACAGCCTGGAACACTGAAGCTTTCTTT.

V and J are TRBV2 and TRBJ1-1; tentative D call: TRBD1 (5 bases). Trimming cost V 7 bases and J 2 bases, with 11 bases left between them. Germline CDR1 is SNHLY and CDR2 is FYNNEI. This CDR3 is built from 13 residues. CDR3 protein: CASTLTANTEAFF. Written as DNA, the CDR3 is TGTGCCAGCACCCTGACAGCAAACACTGAAGCTTTCTTT.

About this clone: The sample has other DNA sequences that encode this CDR3 too. V and J are TRBV27 and TRBJ2-1; no clear D. The CDR3 totals 11 residues. With 0 bases removed from V and 9 bases from J, the gap between germline ends came to 3 bases. From germline, CDR1 is MNHEY and CDR2 SMNVEV (reference sequence). This CDR3 reads CASSLSGEQFF. The CDR3 bases are TGTGCCAGCAGTTTATCGGGTGAGCAGTTCTTC.

This chain joins TRBV29-1 and TRBJ2-7; D may be TRBD2 (5 bases). This CDR3 region has 14 residues. In germline, CDR1 is SQVTM, CDR2 ANQGSEA. V was cut by 4 bases and J by 0 bases, with 13 bases left in between. The CDR3 spells CSVAPGISSYEQYF. CDR3 coding DNA: TGCAGCGTTGCGCCGGGGATCAGCTCCTACGAGCAGTACTTC.

The chain uses TRBV29-1 and TRBJ1-3; the match to TRBD1 covers 10 bases. V dropped 7 bases and J dropped 4; count of bases not matched to a gene: 10. The CDR3 loop spans 15 amino acids. Germline assignment: CDR1 SQVTM and CDR2 ANQGSEA. CDR3 sequence (DNA): TGCAGCGCTTTGACAGGGGGCGCAGACGGAAACACCATATATTTT. This gives the protein CSALTGGADGNTIYF.

This clone appeared a single time. The rearrangement joins TRBV11-2 to TRBJ2-7; a weak D match, TRBD2 (5 bases). CDR1 SGHAT and CDR2 FQNNGV come from the germline V gene. The CDR3 runs to 14 residues. V lost 5 bases and J lost 2, with 13 bases in between. The CDR3 DNA reads TGTGCCAGCAGCCCTATGGCGGGCCCCTACGAGCAGTACTTC. It encodes CASSPMAGPYEQYF.

V and J are TRBV5-1 and TRBJ2-5; 8 bases match TRBD2. This CDR3 has 17 amino acids. Trimming at V came to 0 bases and at J to 3 bases, leaving 10 bases not matched to a gene. The V gene's germline CDR1 is SGHRS and CDR2 YFSETQ. CDR3 amino acids: CASSLGPSAGGEETQYF. For the CDR3, the DNA is TGCGCCAGCAGCTTGGGACCTAGCGCGGGGGGCGAAGAGACCCAGTACTTC.

J is TRBJ1-5 and V is TRBV19; the D is unclear. The CDR3 is 16 residues long. V was cut by 2 bases and J by 2 bases, with 13 bases left in between. The germline CDR1 and CDR2 sequences are LNHDA and SQIVND (reference sequence). The CDR3 nucleotides read TGTGCCAGTAGTATATGGGCCCTTGGGGGCAATCAGCCCCAGCATTTT. Translating gives CASSIWALGGNQPQHF.

This clone qualifies as medium-sized. V is TRBV4-2 and J is TRBJ1-5; TRBD1 agrees at 9 bases. The V and J ends lost 4 bases and 6 bases, in that order; junction bases with no gene match: 7. The CDR3 loop spans 15 amino acids. The V gene's germline CDR1 is LGHNA and CDR2 YNFKEQ. CDR3 residues: CASSPGTGRVQPQHF. CDR3 sequence (DNA): TGTGCCAGCAGCCCCGGGACAGGGCGGGTTCAGCCCCAGCATTTT.

This chain connects TRBV5-4 to TRBJ2-7, with 7 bases aligning to TRBD2. Germline V lookup: CDR1 SGHNT, CDR2 YYREEE (reference sequence). This CDR3 is 14 amino acids long. V lost 0 bases and J lost 0; bases outside the gene matches: 0. The chain's CDR3 is CASSLAGGSYEQYF. The CDR3 bases are TGTGCCAGCAGCTTGGCGGGGGGCTCCTACGAGCAGTACTTC.

The chain has TRBV10-3 and TRBJ2-7; 11 bases fit TRBD2. Germline-derived CDR1 and CDR2 are ENHRY and SYGVKD. The CDR3 runs to 13 residues. Trimming removed 10 bases from V and 0 bases from J; junction bases left unmatched: 2. The CDR3 loop reads CATTSGGSYEQYF. The CDR3 nucleotides read TGTGCCACCACTAGCGGGGGCTCCTACGAGCAGTACTTC.

The J gene is TRBJ1-5, the V gene TRBV28; D unresolved. Germline V gene sequence: CDR1 MDHEN, CDR2 SYDVKM. The CDR3 sequence is 12 residues long. Trimming took 7 bases from V and 4 from J, leaving 8 bases between them. CDR3 residues: CASTEGNQPQHF. The CDR3 nucleotides are TGTGCCAGCACCGAGGGAAATCAGCCCCAGCATTTT.

This clone came up a few times. V is TRBV2 and J is TRBJ1-5; D is unclear. CDR1 is SNHLY and CDR2 is FYNNEI in the germline V gene. V lost 2 bases to trimming and J lost 7 bases, with 9 bases between them. The CDR3 runs to 13 residues. CDR3 nucleotide sequence: TGTGCCAGCAGTGAAAGGGTGAGGCAGCCCCAGCATTTT. Amino acid sequence: CASSERVRQPQHF.

The V gene is TRBV5-1, the J gene TRBJ2-7; D is perhaps TRBD2 (5 bases). The germline V gene encodes CDR1 SGHRS and CDR2 YFSETQ. CDR3 length: 13 amino acids. Trimming cost V 5 bases and J 2 bases, with 11 bases left between them. For the CDR3, the DNA is TGCGCCAGCAGAGGAGGCGCTACCTACGAGCAGTACTTC. Residues: CASRGGATYEQYF.

This clone appeared a few times. The chain couples TRBV7-9 to TRBJ2-7; TRBD1 aligns across 10 bases. The length of the CDR3 is 14 residues. CDR1 SEHNR and CDR2 FQNEAQ come from the germline V gene (reference sequence). The ends lost 1 base at V and 9 bases at J; junction bases unmatched: 6. The CDR3 DNA follows: TGTGCCAGCAGCTTAGGGACAGGGGGTATGGGGCAGTACTTC. Translating it yields CASSLGTGGMGQYF.

The CDR3 sequence is CASSSLLNQPQHF. CDR3 DNA: TGTGCCAGCAGCTCCCTCCTCAATCAGCCCCAGCATTTT. This rearrangement joins TRBV28 to TRBJ1-5; unclear D gene. Looked up from germline, CDR1 is MDHEN and CDR2 is SYDVKM. The length of the CDR3 is 13 residues. V was cut by 6 bases and J by 3 bases, with 9 bases left in between.

The chain recombines TRBV13 with TRBJ1-2; D is ambiguous. The CDR3 has 13 residues. CDR1 is PRHDT and CDR2 is FYEKMQ in the germline V gene (reference sequence). The ends were cut back, 5 bases at V and 2 bases at J, with 9 bases in the middle. Written as DNA, the CDR3 is TGTGCCAGCAGCCGTAATCTAAACTATGGCTACACCTTC. This encodes CASSRNLNYGYTF.

The chain is built from TRBV29-1 and TRBJ2-7, with TRBD1 matching 8 bases. Trimming took 4 bases from V and 4 from J; bases not matched to a gene: 9. The germline CDR1 and CDR2 sequences are SQVTM and ANQGSEA. This CDR3 has 14 amino acids. The CDR3 DNA reads TGCAGCGTTGTTTTAGGACAGGGACAGTACGAGCAGTACTTC. Encoded protein: CSVVLGQGQYEQYF.

This clone was counted between two and nine times. The rearrangement joins TRBV6-1 to TRBJ1-2, with a possible D match to TRBD1 (5 bases). The CDR3 has 14 residues. The V gene's germline CDR1 is MNHNS and CDR2 SASEGT. V was cut by 7 bases and J by 4 bases, with 16 bases left in between. The CDR3 coding sequence is TGTGCCAGCACCCGGGGCTCGGTGGGCTATGGCTACACCTTC. Translated, it gives CASTRGSVGYGYTF.

The genes are TRBV5-4 and TRBJ2-2; 7 nucleotides align to TRBD1. Unmatched junction bases numbered 4, after V lost 3 bases and J lost 2 bases. The CDR3 sequence is 15 residues long. Germline V gene lookup returns CDR1 SGHNT and CDR2 YYREEE (reference sequence). CDR3 residues: CASSWEGGNTGELFF. The CDR3, as DNA: TGTGCCAGCAGCTGGGAAGGGGGCAACACCGGGGAGCTGTTTTTT.

The gene calls are TRBV4-1 and TRBJ2-7; 9 bases align to TRBD2. This CDR3 contains 14 residues. J lost 2 bases, V lost 4 bases, and 3 bases had no gene match. The V gene's germline CDR1 is MGHRA and CDR2 YSYEKL. CDR3 in amino acids: CASSPSGIPYEQYF. CDR3 coding DNA: TGCGCCAGCAGCCCTAGCGGGATTCCCTACGAGCAGTACTTC.

This chain uses TRBV2 with TRBJ1-1; D gene unclear. Trimming cost V 4 bases and J 1 base, with 10 bases left between them. Germline V CDR1 and CDR2: SNHLY, FYNNEI. The CDR3 contains 14 residues. In DNA form, the CDR3 reads TGTGCCAGCAGTGGCGGGAAGGGGAACACTGAAGCTTTCTTT. Amino acids: CASSGGKGNTEAFF. The full variable domain, in which reference TRBV2 and TRBJ1-1 provide the parts outside the CDR3, is EPEVTQTPSHQVTQMGQEVILRCVPISNHLYFYWYRQILGQKVEFLVSFYNNEISEKSEIFDDQFSVERPDGSNFTLKIRSTKLEDSAMYFCASSGGKGNTEAFFGQGTRLTVV.

The chain employs TRBV4-3 and TRBJ1-1; TRBD1 agrees at 7 bases. With V trimmed by 2 bases and J by 5 bases, 8 bases remained unmatched. Germline CDR1 and CDR2: LGHNA and YSLEER. This CDR3 has 15 residues. The CDR3 protein is CASSQRGQGLTEAFF. The CDR3 nucleotides are TGCGCCAGCAGCCAAAGGGGGCAGGGTTTGACTGAAGCTTTCTTT.

The gene calls are TRBV4-1 and TRBJ1-1; the D is unclear. Trimming stripped 4 bases from V and 0 bases from J, with 9 bases between. There are 14 residues in the CDR3. The germline CDR1 and CDR2 sequences are MGHRA and YSYEKL. The CDR3, as DNA: TGCGCCAGCAGCCCTGGAATTTTGAACACTGAAGCTTTCTTT. It specifies CASSPGILNTEAFF.

This clone was found a few times. The chain is built from TRBV7-9 and TRBJ2-7; TRBD1 matches at 8 bases. The CDR3 has 12 amino acids. Germline lookup yields CDR1 SEHNR and CDR2 FQNEAQ (reference sequence). V dropped 5 bases and J dropped 5; count of bases not matched to a gene: 2. The CDR3 here is CASSRQGNEQYF. The CDR3 DNA is TGTGCCAGCAGCCGACAGGGGAACGAGCAGTACTTC.

Concerning this clone itself: Its ends do not fully match the called genes, so a read error is possible. V usage is TRBV28 and J usage is TRBJ1-2; D may be TRBD1 (5 bases). Germline V gene lookup returns CDR1 MDHEN and CDR2 SYDVKM. The CDR3 sequence is 12 residues long. The DNA of the CDR3 is TGTGCCAGCAGTTCGACAGATCTGGGCGGACCCTTC. This codes for CASSSTDLGGPF.

The rearrangement uses TRBV19 and TRBJ1-1; perhaps TRBD1 as D (6 bases). With 3 bases removed from V and 6 bases from J, the gap between germline ends came to 11 bases. This CDR3 has 13 residues. Germline V gene sequence: CDR1 LNHDA, CDR2 SQIVND (reference sequence). DNA of the CDR3: TGTGCCAGTAGTATTTCGGGGGGCTCTGAAGCTTTCTTT. It specifies CASSISGGSEAFF.

The chain uses TRBV27 and TRBJ2-1; D is possibly TRBD1 (6 bases). The CDR3 length is 12 residues. V was trimmed by 5 bases and J by 12 bases, leaving 14 bases between them. Germline values: CDR1 MNHEY, CDR2 SMNVEV (reference sequence). The CDR3 loop reads CASSLQTGLQFF. The DNA for the CDR3 is TGTGCCAGCAGTCTCCAGACAGGACTGCAGTTCTTC.

The CDR3: CASSFVGQQFF. The CDR3 nucleotides read TGTGCCAGCAGCTTCGTAGGGCAGCAGTTCTTC. This rearrangement joins TRBV5-6 to TRBJ2-1; D uncertain. Germline CDR1 SGHDT, CDR2 YYEEEE. V lost 2 bases and J 11 bases, leaving 8 bases between the germline ends. This CDR3 spans 11 amino acids. Together with reference TRBV5-6 and TRBJ2-1, the CDR3 gives the full variable domain: DAGVTQSPTHLIKTRGQQVTLRCSPKSGHDTVSWYQQALGQGPQFIFQYYEEEERQRGNFPDRFSGHQFPNYSSELNVNALLLGDSALYLCASSFVGQQFFGPGTRLTVL.

This clone was seen once. The V and J genes are TRBV15 and TRBJ2-1; D unclear. The CDR3 extends over 14 amino acids. V was cut by 2 bases and J by 7 bases, with 12 bases left in between. The germline V gene has CDR1 LNHNV and CDR2 YYDKDF (reference sequence). Here the CDR3 reads CATSRHSPENEQFF. CDR3 sequence (DNA): TGTGCCACCAGCAGACACTCCCCGGAGAATGAGCAGTTCTTC.

The chain recombines TRBV6-5 with TRBJ2-7; D is possibly TRBD1 or TRBD2 (6 bases each). V gave up 4 bases and J gave up 3 bases, with 13 bases separating them. Germline CDR1 reads MNHEY; CDR2 reads SVGAGI. This CDR3 is 14 amino acids long. Written as DNA, the CDR3 is TGTGCCAGCAGTTCGCGGGACACTAACTACGAGCAGTACTTC. Its translation: CASSSRDTNYEQYF.

This chain uses TRBV29-1 with TRBJ2-1; D is uncertain. The CDR3 length is 11 residues. The V end was cut by 1 base, the J end by 7 bases, with 5 bases between. In germline, CDR1 is SQVTM, CDR2 ANQGSEA. This CDR3 reads CSVEGPNEQFF. The CDR3 DNA sequence: TGCAGCGTTGAAGGTCCTAATGAGCAGTTCTTC.